This T cell receptor beta chain was obtained from a study of T-cell memory formation after mild COVID-19. Across the whole study: The TCR clusters were mostly specific to one donor. Study-level results: Day 15 to 85 contracting clones showed balanced CD4/CD8; later expanders leaned CD4+. Whether day 37 second-wave clones are SARS-CoV-2-specific was not confirmed.

Comments on this clonotype: Its antigen is not identified.

Constant-segment primers were used for 5'RACE, and the resulting TCR alpha and TCR beta cDNA libraries carried sample barcodes and UMIs. TCRdb re-called the 5' RACE reads with MiXCR, one entry per CDR3 protein. The sample records more than 250,000 distinct CDR3 sequences, about a sixth being singletons. V gave up 1 base and J gave up 2 bases; unmatched junction bases: 3. Germline loops: CDR1 MNHEY, CDR2 SVGEGT. This CDR3 contains 15 residues. The clonotype comes from a man between 18 and 29 years old who had mild COVID-19 (a few samples of this study predate the infection). Cell type and time point are not known. The chain combines TRBV6-2 or TRBV6-3 with TRBJ2-7; TRBD2 agrees at 9 bases. Material: PBMCs or a T cell subset sorted from them (not recorded which). The CDR3 here is CASSYLAGDPYEQYF. The CDR3 DNA is TGTGCCAGCAGTTACTTAGCGGGGGACCCCTACGAGCAGTACTTC.